A selection of T cell receptor beta chains follows, all from one sample in a study of T cell responses to AZD1222 COVID-19 vaccine. The data were produced by immunoSEQ multiplex PCR, yet TCRdb's version contains in-frame clones alone and is incomplete. This repertoire shows approximately 180,000 clones, around 88% found once; its top ten account for 7.7%. Specimen: peripheral blood, collected on day 0 of AZD1222 vaccination. Every receptor here comes from an adult in good health. Each CDR3 is given with its conserved first and last residue. D genes are given only for firm matches. Where a row states a size, it is once, few, many or the class of an expanded clone; other rows omit it.

V gene	D gene	J gene	clone size	CDR3 DNA	CDR3 protein
TRBV10-3	-	TRBJ1-5	few	TGTGCCATCAGTGAGGTGGATCAGCCCCAGCATTTT	CAISEVDQPQHF
TRBV12-3/TRBV12-4	TRBD2	TRBJ2-2	-	TGTGCCAGCAGGGGAGGGGGGGAGCTGTTTTTT	CASRGGGELFF
TRBV7-2	TRBD1	TRBJ1-2	-	TGTGCCAGCAGACAACTGACAGGGGGCGCCGGATACATCAACACCTTC	CASRQLTGGAGYINTF
TRBV28	-	TRBJ2-5	-	TGTGCCAGCAGTTTAGTTCGGGCCACAGCAAGGGCAGAGACCCAGTACTTC	CASSLVRATARAETQYF
TRBV11-2	-	TRBJ1-2	-	TGTGCCAGCAGCTTCCGCGACGAATACACCTTC	CASSFRDEYTF
TRBV27	-	TRBJ1-1	-	TGTGCCAGCAGTTTAAGGGACAATCTGAACACTGAAGCTTTCTTT	CASSLRDNLNTEAFF
TRBV29-1	-	TRBJ1-3	-	TGCAGCGTTGAAGACCTTACGACAGGACGGTACTCTGGAAACACCATATATTTT	CSVEDLTTGRYSGNTIYF
TRBV14	-	TRBJ2-5	-	TGTGCCAGCAGCCAAGACTTGGAAGTGACCCAGTACTTC	CASSQDLEVTQYF
TRBV6-5	-	TRBJ2-6	-	TGTGCCAGCAGTTCCCCCGGCTCTGGGGCCAACGTCCTGACTTTC	CASSSPGSGANVLTF
TRBV11-3	-	TRBJ2-2	-	TGTGCCAGCAGCCTAACTAGCTTCAGGAGCACCGGGGAGCTGTTTTTT	CASSLTSFRSTGELFF
TRBV21-1	-	TRBJ1-4	-	TGTGCCAGCAGCAAAGTTAGGGGAAAACCGACTAATGAAAAACTGTTTTTT	CASSKVRGKPTNEKLFF
TRBV30	-	TRBJ1-5	many	TGTGCCTGGGGTGCCGAGGAGCAGCCCCAGCATTTT	CAWGAEEQPQHF
TRBV15	TRBD1	TRBJ2-1	-	TGTGCCACCAGCAGAGAGGGACAGGGGACCTACAATGAGCAGTTCTTC	CATSREGQGTYNEQFF
TRBV30	-	TRBJ1-6	-	TGTGCCTGGAGTTCTGGTGGGACGGTAAATTCACCCCTCCACTTT	CAWSSGGTVNSPLHF
TRBV7-9	-	TRBJ2-7	-	TGTGCCAGCACGCGCGGCGCCTACGAGCAGTACTTC	CASTRGAYEQYF
TRBV7-2	TRBD1	TRBJ2-7	-	TGTGCCAGCAGCTATAGACAGGGCTCCCACTACGAGCAGTACTTC	CASSYRQGSHYEQYF
TRBV5-1	TRBD1	TRBJ2-7	-	TGCGCCAGCAGCTTCGGCCTGGGACAGGGGAAGTACGAGCAGTACTTC	CASSFGLGQGKYEQYF
TRBV6-5	-	TRBJ1-1	-	TGTGCCAGCAGTCGCACAGGGAACACTGAAGCTTTCTTT	CASSRTGNTEAFF
TRBV20-1	TRBD1	TRBJ1-2	once	TGCAGTGCTAGTAGGGGGCAGGGATATGGCTACACCTTC	CSASRGQGYGYTF
TRBV10-3	-	TRBJ2-2	-	TGTGCCATCAGTTCCGGGTGGCAGGGCGGCACCGGGGAGCTGTTTTTT	CAISSGWQGGTGELFF
TRBV27	TRBD1	TRBJ2-3	-	TGTGCCAGCAGTTCACAGGGGGTAGCGCAGTATTTT	CASSSQGVAQYF
TRBV28	-	TRBJ2-5	few	TGTGCCAGCAGTTCCTACTCAGGGGTTCGGGAAGAGACCCAGTACTTC	CASSSYSGVREETQYF
TRBV5-1	-	TRBJ1-1	-	TGCGCCAGCAGCTTGAGGGAGTCCACTGAAGCTTTCTTT	CASSLRESTEAFF
TRBV6-2/TRBV6-3	-	TRBJ2-3	-	TGTGCCAGCAGTTCTCCGTCCCGCGGGGACCCAGATACGCAGTATTTT	CASSSPSRGDPDTQYF
TRBV6-1	TRBD1	TRBJ1-6	once	TGTGCCAGCAGTGAGCGACAGGGACCGACCTATTCACCCCTCCACTTT	CASSERQGPTYSPLHF
TRBV10-3	-	TRBJ2-7	-	TGTGCCATCAGCGGACCGACCTACGAGCAGTACTTC	CAISGPTYEQYF
TRBV30	-	TRBJ1-6	-	TGTGCCTGGAGGGAACAGGGCGAAAGGAGGTTTAATTCACCCCTCCACTTT	CAWREQGERRFNSPLHF
TRBV24-1	-	TRBJ2-7	-	TGTGCCACCAGTGACCCCGGCGGATCTCCCTACGAGCAGTACTTC	CATSDPGGSPYEQYF
TRBV15	-	TRBJ2-5	-	TGTGCCACCAGCTCCTATATCGGAGGGCAAGAGACCCAGTACTTC	CATSSYIGGQETQYF
TRBV11-3	-	TRBJ2-2	-	TGTGCCAGCAGCCCAGGGACCACCGGGGAGCTGTTTTTT	CASSPGTTGELFF
TRBV18	TRBD1	TRBJ1-2	-	TGTGCCAGCCGGACAGGAGGAAACCCGTATGGCTACACCTTC	CASRTGGNPYGYTF
TRBV10-1	TRBD1	TRBJ1-5	-	TGCGCCAGCAGTGAGTACCCGGGACAGGGGAATCAGCCCCAGCATTTT	CASSEYPGQGNQPQHF
TRBV29-1	-	TRBJ1-1	-	TGCAGCGGGCAACAGGGATGGAACACTGAAGCTTTCTTT	CSGQQGWNTEAFF
TRBV27	-	TRBJ1-6	few	TGTGCCAGCAGGTCCTCGGACAGAAGTAATTCACCCCTCCACTTT	CASRSSDRSNSPLHF
TRBV7-3	TRBD2	TRBJ2-2	-	TGTGCCAGCAGCTTAAGCGGGGGGTCCACCGGGGAGCTGTTTTTT	CASSLSGGSTGELFF
TRBV5-5	-	TRBJ1-1	-	TGTGCCAGCAGCGAGATCACCAGAAGGAACACTGAAGCTTTCTTT	CASSEITRRNTEAFF
TRBV7-8	-	TRBJ2-6	-	TGTGCCAGCAGCCTTCGGACGGGCTCCCCTGGGGCCAACGTCCTGACTTTC	CASSLRTGSPGANVLTF
TRBV4-1	TRBD2	TRBJ2-3	once	TGCGCCAGCAGCCAAGAATGGAGCGGGGGGACAGATACGCAGTATTTT	CASSQEWSGGTDTQYF
TRBV3-1/TRBV3-2	TRBD2	TRBJ2-5	-	TGTGCCAGCAGCCAAGCCCGACTAGCGCTGAAGACCCAGTACTTC	CASSQARLALKTQYF
TRBV30	TRBD2	TRBJ2-2	-	TGTGCCTGGAACGCGGGACTAGTGGGCACCGGGGAGCTGTTTTTT	CAWNAGLVGTGELFF
TRBV7-2	TRBD2	TRBJ2-3	-	TGTGCCAGCAGCTTAGCGTCAAGACTAGCGGGGGCCCCCACAGATACGCAGTATTTT	CASSLASRLAGAPTDTQYF
TRBV30	-	TRBJ1-5	-	TGTGCCTGGAGTGTGGGCCGTAATTTGGCCCCCAATCAGCCCCAGCATTTT	CAWSVGRNLAPNQPQHF
TRBV14	-	TRBJ2-3	-	TGTGCCAGCAGCCAAGAACAGGGGAGGCCACTCGGCACAGATACGCAGTATTTT	CASSQEQGRPLGTDTQYF
TRBV6-7	-	TRBJ2-7	-	TGTGCCAGCAATCCACACGAGCAGTACTTC	CASNPHEQYF
TRBV7-9	-	TRBJ2-1	-	TGTGCCAGCAGCGGGTCCCCCAACCTCTACAATGAGCAGTTCTTC	CASSGSPNLYNEQFF